The 27 T cell receptor beta chains below were found in one sample sequenced in a study of spatial heterogeneity in lung cancer (dated by TCRdb to the late 2010s). These receptors have no known antigen. Libraries were made using 5' RACE. The sequencing machine was a NextSeq 500. TCRdb reanalyzed the raw reads on its own, using fastp at Q25 for trimming and MiXCR for clone calling, and kept in-frame beta chains. Identical CDR3 protein sequences are pooled into one entry, listed with their most common genes and DNA. A total of about 15,000 distinct CDR3 sequences appear in this sample, under 7% of them only once. Approximately 6.8% of the sample lies in the top ten. The label giving this sample's time point can be read as: sample taken at primary tumor resection. Study-wide findings and limitations: The tumor nonsynonymous mutation count correlated with the number of expanded alpha and beta TCRs within the tumor.

The specimen was lung tumor tissue, collected at surgery. All receptors derive from a male donor with early-stage non-small cell lung cancer.

This clonotype was found many times. The gene calls are TRBV2 and TRBJ2-7; 14 bases are shared with TRBD2. CDR3 size: 15 residues. Germline assignment: CDR1 SNHLY and CDR2 FYNNEI. V was clipped by 4 bases and J by 3 bases; unmatched bases: 2. The CDR3 is CASSGLAGGHYEQYF. The CDR3 DNA reads TGTGCCAGCAGTGGACTAGCGGGAGGGCACTACGAGCAGTACTTC.

In this sample, this clonotype turned up many times. The chain links TRBV27 to TRBJ2-6, with a weak D call TRBD2 (7 bases). This CDR3 has 18 amino acids. Germline assignment: CDR1 MNHEY and CDR2 SMNVEV (reference sequence). V lost 3 bases, J lost 2 bases, and 17 bases lay in between. The CDR3 nucleotides read TGTGCCAGCAGTTTCTCCTCGGGGGGCGTCGCTGGGGCCAACGTCCTGACTTTC. Its protein is CASSFSSGGVAGANVLTF.

The count of this clonotype is one. The rearrangement uses TRBV19 and TRBJ1-5; D is undetermined. Trimming shortened V by 4 bases and J by 3 bases, and 22 bases separated the two germline ends. The CDR3 has 18 amino acids. Germline assignment: CDR1 LNHDA and CDR2 SQIVND (reference sequence). CDR3 residues: CASSTPLATTASNQPQHF. CDR3 nucleotides: TGTGCCAGTAGTACCCCCTTAGCTACTACAGCCTCCAATCAGCCCCAGCATTTT. The full variable domain, rest sourced from reference TRBV19 and TRBJ1-5, is DGGITQSPKYLFRKEGQNVTLSCEQNLNHDAMYWYRQDPGQGLRLIYYSQIVNDFQKGDIAEGYSVSREKKESFPLTVTSAQKNPTAFYLCASSTPLATTASNQPQHFGDGTRLSIL.

This clonotype was detected ten times or more. This chain joins TRBV7-8 and TRBJ1-2; D gene unclear. Trimming stripped 5 bases from V and 3 bases from J, with 10 bases between. CDR1 is SGHVS, CDR2 FQNEAQ, per germline. There are 13 residues in the CDR3. The CDR3 here is CASSPDTYYGYTF. For the CDR3, the DNA is TGTGCCAGCAGCCCCGACACCTACTATGGCTACACCTTC.

The table lists this clonotype with many counts. The chain is built from TRBV10-3 and TRBJ2-7; maybe TRBD2 (6 bases). V was shortened by 0 bases and J by 4 bases, with 10 bases between the two germline ends. The CDR3 spans 14 residues. Germline loops: CDR1 ENHRY, CDR2 SYGVKD. CDR3 in DNA: TGTGCCATCAGTGAGTCGATAGCGGAGTACGAGCAGTACTTC. It translates to CAISESIAEYEQYF.

This clonotype was found many times. The chain recombines TRBV20-1 with TRBJ1-4, with D perhaps TRBD1 (6 bases). The V end lost 3 bases, the J end lost 8 bases, and 10 bases lay between the germline ends. This CDR3 contains 12 residues. In germline, CDR1 is DFQATT, CDR2 SNEGSKA (reference sequence). This CDR3 reads CSASDRTEKLFF. The CDR3 nucleotides are TGCAGTGCTAGCGACAGGACAGAAAAACTGTTTTTT.

This clonotype has just a few counts. The V and J genes are TRBV5-4 and TRBJ1-2, with no clear D. CDR3 length: 15 amino acids. Trimming pared 0 bases from V and 8 bases from J, leaving 17 bases between. Germline loops: CDR1 SGHNT, CDR2 YYREEE (reference sequence). CDR3 residues: CASSLDPSAGDGYTF. CDR3 coding DNA: TGTGCCAGCAGCTTGGATCCCTCCGCGGGTGACGGCTACACCTTC.

The sample holds many counts of this clonotype. The chain couples TRBV3-1 to TRBJ2-1; 7 positions agree with TRBD2. This CDR3 is built from 17 residues. Germline trimming cut 1 base from V and 7 bases from J; bases unmatched to any gene: 13. Germline lookup yields CDR1 LGHDT and CDR2 YNNKEL (reference sequence). CDR3 nucleotides: TGTGCCAGCAGCCAAGCTAGCGGAGCAGGTAGGCGAAATGAGCAGTTCTTC. Translated, it gives CASSQASGAGRRNEQFF.

The table lists this clonotype with many counts. The J gene is TRBJ1-5, the V gene TRBV5-1; no definite D call. The germline V gene has CDR1 SGHRS and CDR2 YFSETQ. The CDR3 length is 11 residues. V gave up 6 bases and J gave up 7 bases, with 8 bases separating them. CDR3 sequence reads: CASIRGQPQHF. Here the CDR3 DNA reads TGCGCCAGCATTCGAGGGCAGCCCCAGCATTTT.

A remark on this clonotype: A clone one base away is much larger, so this may be a read error. The V call is TRBV6-1, the J call TRBJ2-3, with D unresolved. The CDR3 contains 12 residues. Looked up from germline, CDR1 is MNHNS and CDR2 is SASEGT. Trimming removed 3 bases at V and 10 bases at J, with 11 bases between. The DNA of the CDR3 is TGTGCCAGCAGTGAGAACATATATCCGCAGTATTTT. Translating it yields CASSENIYPQYF.

Only a few counts were recorded for this clonotype. The CDR3 nucleotides read TGTGCCTGGAAGGCCTACACAGATACGCAGTATTTT. It specifies CAWKAYTDTQYF. The chain joins TRBV30 to TRBJ2-3; D call uncertain. Trimming took 4 bases from V and 2 from J, leaving 7 bases between them. Germline V gene data show CDR1 as GTSNPN and CDR2 as SVGIG (reference sequence). This CDR3 spans 12 amino acids.

The chain uses TRBV7-2 and TRBJ1-4; 8 bases fit TRBD1. Germline V CDR1 and CDR2: SGHTA, FQGNSA. V gave up 4 bases and J gave up 3 bases; unmatched junction bases: 1. This CDR3 contains 14 residues. The CDR3 is CASSSDRANEKLFF. For the CDR3, the DNA is TGTGCCAGCAGCTCGGACAGGGCTAATGAAAAACTGTTTTTT. Full variable domain (rest looked up from reference TRBV7-2 and TRBJ1-4): GAGVSQSPSNKVTEKGKDVELRCDPISGHTALYWYRQSLGQGLEFLIYFQGNSAPDKSGLPSDRFSAERTGGSVSTLTIQRTQQEDSAVYLCASSSDRANEKLFFGSGTQLSVL.

This clonotype occurred many times. The chain carries TRBV7-2 and TRBJ1-5; D may be TRBD1 (6 bases). The V gene's germline CDR1 is SGHTA and CDR2 FQGNSA. The CDR3 is 13 amino acids. V was trimmed by 3 bases and J by 7 bases, leaving 10 bases between them. DNA for the CDR3: TGTGCCAGCAGCTTCAACAGGGACCAGCCCCAGCATTTT. Translated, it gives CASSFNRDQPQHF.

The rearrangement uses TRBV12-3 or TRBV12-4 and TRBJ2-1; D might be TRBD2 (6 bases). There are 15 residues in the CDR3. V was shortened by 5 bases and J by 15 bases, with 26 bases between the two germline ends. CDR3 bases: TGTGCCAGCAGTCCCGCTTATGGATCCCGGGAGAGGCCGTTCTTC. It encodes CASSPAYGSRERPFF.

This clonotype has a count of ten or more. This rearrangement joins TRBV28 to TRBJ1-1, with TRBD1 matching 8 bases. Germline V CDR1 and CDR2: MDHEN, SYDVKM. Trimming took 5 bases from V and 4 from J; bases not matched to a gene: 9. The CDR3 is made up of 15 amino acids. The CDR3 spells CASSPVDRDFTEAFF. The CDR3 DNA is TGTGCCAGCAGTCCCGTGGACAGGGACTTCACTGAAGCTTTCTTT.

This clonotype occurred many times. The chain links TRBV7-9 to TRBJ2-1; TRBD2 matches 13 bases. CDR3 length: 15 residues. Germline CDR1 reads SEHNR; CDR2 reads FQNEAQ (reference sequence). V shed 5 bases and J 7 bases; nucleotides not matched to a gene: 5. CDR3 nucleotide sequence: TGTGCCAGCAGCAAACTAGCGGGAGGGTTGAATGAGCAGTTCTTC. This encodes CASSKLAGGLNEQFF.

This clonotype was observed many times. V is TRBV7-3 and J is TRBJ2-5; D possibly corresponds to TRBD1 (5 bases). The V end was cut by 2 bases, the J end by 7 bases, with 14 bases between. Germline loops: CDR1 SGHTA, CDR2 FQGTGA. The CDR3 sequence is 14 residues long. The CDR3 region has the DNA TGTGCCAGCAGCTTACAGGGCCCGATAGGGACCCAGTACTTC. Protein product: CASSLQGPIGTQYF. Looking up the rest from reference TRBV7-3 and TRBJ2-5 gives the full variable domain: GAGVSQTPSNKVTEKGKYVELRCDPISGHTALYWYRQSLGQGPEFLIYFQGTGAADDSGLPNDRFFAVRPEGSVSTLKIQRTERGDSAVYLCASSLQGPIGTQYFGPGTRLLVL.

This clonotype has at least ten counts. The chain links TRBV7-9 to TRBJ2-5; maybe TRBD1 (5 bases). Trimming removed 5 bases at V and 2 bases at J, with 15 bases between. The CDR3 consists of 15 residues. Per the germline V gene, CDR1 is SEHNR and CDR2 is FQNEAQ (reference sequence). The CDR3 region is CASSPRTDRQETQYF. The CDR3 DNA reads as TGTGCCAGCAGCCCCCGAACTGACAGACAAGAGACCCAGTACTTC. Variable domain in full (rest from reference TRBV7-9 and TRBJ2-5): DTGVSQNPRHKITKRGQNVTFRCDPISEHNRLYWYRQTLGQGPEFLTYFQNEAQLEKSRLLSDRFSAERPKGSFSTLEIQRTEQGDSAMYLCASSPRTDRQETQYFGPGTRLLVL.

The V call is TRBV10-3, the J call TRBJ1-6; D is unresolved. CDR3 length: 12 amino acids. Trimming cost V 3 bases and J 8 bases, with 5 bases left between them. CDR1 and CDR2 from the germline V gene are ENHRY and SYGVKD. CDR3 sequence reads: CAISEGDSPLHF. The CDR3, as DNA: TGTGCCATCAGTGAAGGAGATTCACCCCTCCACTTT.

This clonotype was seen ten or more times. The V call is TRBV11-2, the J call TRBJ1-2, with TRBD1 identical over 8 bases. The length of the CDR3 is 16 residues. Germline V lookup: CDR1 SGHAT, CDR2 FQNNGV. Trimming removed 1 base from V and 8 bases from J; junction bases left unmatched: 12. CDR3 nucleotide sequence: TGTGCCAGCAGCTTAGGGGGGACAGGTCTCGGTCGCGGCTACACCTTC. This gives the protein CASSLGGTGLGRGYTF.

This clonotype is medium-sized. The CDR3 DNA reads as TGTGCCAGCAGCTTAGCCGGGGCGAGGGGACTCGAGCAGTACTTC. Protein sequence: CASSLAGARGLEQYF. This chain connects TRBV11-2 to TRBJ2-7, with D perhaps matching TRBD2 (6 bases). CDR1 and CDR2 from the germline V gene are SGHAT and FQNNGV. V was trimmed by 1 base and J by 6 bases, leaving 16 bases between them. This CDR3 has 15 amino acids.

This clonotype was seen many times. V usage is TRBV9 and J usage is TRBJ1-2; 8 bases align to TRBD1. The CDR3 is 15 amino acids. V shed 0 bases, J shed 3 bases, and the junction held 4 bases outside the gene matches. The germline gives CDR1 SGDLS, CDR2 YYNGEE. CDR3 bases: TGTGCCAGCAGCGTAGGGACAGGGCCGCACTATGGCTACACCTTC. This sequence encodes CASSVGTGPHYGYTF.

This clonotype is medium-sized by share. CDR3 sequence reads: CALGTAPGLFF. The CDR3 DNA follows: TGTGCCCTCGGGACAGCACCAGGGCTGTTTTTT. The rearrangement links TRBV6-1 to TRBJ2-2; the match to TRBD1 covers 7 bases. The CDR3 has 11 residues. CDR1 and CDR2 (germline): MNHNS, SASEGT. The V gene end was trimmed by 11 bases and the J gene end by 13 bases; junction bases not matched to a gene: 10.

The chain carries TRBV7-2 and TRBJ1-5, with TRBD1 identical over 10 bases. The CDR3 is made up of 15 amino acids. The V gene end was trimmed by 4 bases and the J gene end by 1 base; junction bases not matched to a gene: 1. CDR1 and CDR2 from the germline V gene are SGHTA and FQGNSA. In nucleotides, the CDR3 is TGTGCCAGCAGCTGGACAGGGGGGAGCAATCAGCCCCAGCATTTT. It encodes CASSWTGGSNQPQHF.

The rearrangement links TRBV12-3 or TRBV12-4 to TRBJ1-5, with TRBD1 as a possible D gene (5 bases). This CDR3 is 14 amino acids long. The V end was cut by 6 bases, the J end by 9 bases, with 18 bases between. CDR3: CASSLGTAGMPQHF. For the CDR3, the DNA is TGTGCCAGCAGCCTAGGGACTGCCGGGATGCCCCAGCATTTT.

This clonotype was seen at least ten times. The V and J genes are TRBV29-1 and TRBJ1-5; TRBD1 is a possible D gene (6 bases). The V gene's germline CDR1 is SQVTM and CDR2 ANQGSEA. Trimming left V 6 bases short and J 6 bases short, with 15 bases between. CDR3 length equals 13 residues. The CDR3 reads CSVGAGGGQPQHF. The CDR3 DNA reads TGCAGCGTGGGGGCAGGTGGGGGTCAGCCCCAGCATTTT. Full variable domain (remainder filled in from reference TRBV29-1 and TRBJ1-5): SAVISQKPSRDICQRGTSLTIQCQVDSQVTMMFWYRQQPGQSLTLIATANQGSEATYESGFVIDKFPISRPNLTFSTLTVSNMSPEDSSIYLCSVGAGGGQPQHFGDGTRLSIL.

This clonotype is deemed medium-sized. The CDR3 spells CASSQQTGRTDTQYF. As DNA, the CDR3 is TGCGCCAGCAGCCAACAGACAGGGAGGACAGATACGCAGTATTTT. V is TRBV4-3 and J is TRBJ2-3; TRBD1 is a possible D gene (7 bases). Per the germline V gene, CDR1 is LGHNA and CDR2 is YSLEER. The CDR3 covers 15 residues. V gave up 2 bases and J gave up 3 bases, with 12 bases separating them.